This is a list of T cell receptor beta chains from one sample in a study of OX40 agonist ivuxolimab in advanced cancers. Assay used: immunoSEQ multiplex PCR; TCRdb lists only in-frame clones, some missing. The sample has about 100,000 clones; approximately 90% are singletons. Sequenced here: CD4+ or CD8+ T cells sorted from blood, sampled in a trial of the OX40 agonist ivuxolimab. These TCRs come from an adult with an advanced solid tumor such as melanoma, head and neck, liver or kidney cancer. Both conserved end residues are part of each CDR3.

TRBV4-3,TRBJ1-5,CASQGRGFGNQPQHF
TRBV30,TRBJ2-1,CAWDRGLENNEQFF
TRBV19,TRBJ1-1,CASSISGDTEAFF
TRBV5-4,TRBJ2-1,CASSIGQGGYNEQFF
TRBV27,TRBJ1-5,CASSLGPKGPYSNQPQHF
TRBV11-2,TRBJ2-2,CASSHDSGSGELFF
TRBV28,TRBJ1-1,CASSLRGTLNTEAFF
TRBV7-9,TRBJ2-2,CASSPRTGTNTGELFF
TRBV11-1,TRBJ1-1,CASSRGQGAITGTEAFF
TRBV4-2,TRBJ2-7,CASSRSGTGGSYEQYF
TRBV27,TRBJ2-2,CASSLRDGTSHGELFF
TRBV11-2,TRBJ2-2,CASSLNLYHSTGELFF
TRBV7-2,TRBJ2-5,CASSLGAELVSYF
TRBV6-1,TRBJ2-7,CASRTSSSYEQYF
TRBV5-4,TRBJ2-7,CASSKQALATYEQYF
TRBV19,TRBJ2-5,CASRRAPGETQYF
TRBV7-2,TRBJ2-5,CASSLGQAETQYF
TRBV28,TRBJ2-7,CASSLSSYEQYF
TRBV7-2,TRBJ2-7,CASSRQGNYEQYF
TRBV7-9,TRBJ2-7,CASSFRQAPLTEQYF
TRBV5-1,TRBJ2-7,CASSLAGGKGYEQYF
TRBV6-5,-,CASTRSGSYEQYF
TRBV5-1,TRBJ2-7,CASSLGLPYEQYF
TRBV5-4,TRBJ2-5,CASSLGGGWETQYF
TRBV6-5,TRBJ2-2,CASSLGTLNTGELFF
TRBV7-6,TRBJ1-5,CASSLGGLGSQPQHF
TRBV7-9,TRBJ1-4,CASSLGAGRDEKLFF
TRBV28,TRBJ2-7,CASSHDRGTHYEQYF
TRBV6-5,TRBJ2-7,CASSYSTEQYF
TRBV6-6,TRBJ1-5,CASSRRDRANQPQHF
TRBV28,TRBJ1-2,CASSLPLAGYTF
TRBV6-1,TRBJ1-2,CASSERIRIANYGYTF
TRBV18,TRBJ1-2,CASSMGQNYGYTF
TRBV19,TRBJ2-1,CASSLPRGGRVNEQFF
TRBV29-1,TRBJ2-3,CSAPRTSGRTDTQYF
TRBV4-2,TRBJ1-2,CASSQDSKGYTF
TRBV2,TRBJ2-1,CASSLKHEQFF
TRBV5-6,TRBJ2-5,CASSQTQGQETQYF
TRBV4-3,TRBJ1-1,CASSQEQGMNTEAFF
TRBV15,TRBJ2-4,CATSRDTGLAGAKNIQYF
TRBV25-1,TRBJ1-1,CASSDSRKGPKTEAFF
TRBV28,TRBJ2-7,CASRGRTSGRYEQYF
TRBV7-2,TRBJ2-7,CASSLNYEQYF